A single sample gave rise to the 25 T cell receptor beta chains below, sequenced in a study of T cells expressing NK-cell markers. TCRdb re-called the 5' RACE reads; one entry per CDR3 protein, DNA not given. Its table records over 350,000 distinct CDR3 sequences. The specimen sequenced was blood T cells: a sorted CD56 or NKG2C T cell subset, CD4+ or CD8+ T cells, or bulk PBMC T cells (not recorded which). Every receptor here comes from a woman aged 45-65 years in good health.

The CDR3 loop reads CASSFDIGKNIQYF. V gene TRBV7-2 combines with J gene TRBJ2-4. The CDR3 extends over 14 amino acids. The germline V gene encodes CDR1 SGHTA and CDR2 FQGNSA.

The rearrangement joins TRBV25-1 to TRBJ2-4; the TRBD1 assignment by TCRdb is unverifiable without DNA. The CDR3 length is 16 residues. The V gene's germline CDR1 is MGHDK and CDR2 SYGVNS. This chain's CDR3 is CASSERQGKAKNIQYF.

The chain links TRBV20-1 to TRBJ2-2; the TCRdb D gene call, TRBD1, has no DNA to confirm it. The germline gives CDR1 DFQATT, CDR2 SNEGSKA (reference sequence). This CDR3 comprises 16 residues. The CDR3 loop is CSAVRHRDRITGELFF.

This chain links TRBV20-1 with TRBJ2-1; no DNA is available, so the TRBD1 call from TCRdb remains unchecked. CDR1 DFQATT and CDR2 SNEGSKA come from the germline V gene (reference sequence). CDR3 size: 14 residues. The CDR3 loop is CSAPGQSSYNEQFF.

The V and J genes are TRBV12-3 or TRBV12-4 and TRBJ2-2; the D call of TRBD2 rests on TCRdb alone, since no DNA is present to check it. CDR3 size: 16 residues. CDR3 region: CASRPVGGSGTGELFF.

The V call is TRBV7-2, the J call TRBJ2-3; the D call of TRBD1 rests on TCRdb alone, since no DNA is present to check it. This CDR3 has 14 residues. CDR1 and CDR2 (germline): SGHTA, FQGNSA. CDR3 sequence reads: CASSLRPQGDTQYF.

The CDR3 spells CASSQLAGPNNEQFF. V usage is TRBV9 and J usage is TRBJ2-1; TCRdb gives TRBD2 as the D gene, but with no DNA this cannot be confirmed. The CDR3 is 15 amino acids. Germline values: CDR1 SGDLS, CDR2 YYNGEE.

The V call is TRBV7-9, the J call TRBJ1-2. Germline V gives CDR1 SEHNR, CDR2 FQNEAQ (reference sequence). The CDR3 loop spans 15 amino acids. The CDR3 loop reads CASSLDSMGSDGYTF.

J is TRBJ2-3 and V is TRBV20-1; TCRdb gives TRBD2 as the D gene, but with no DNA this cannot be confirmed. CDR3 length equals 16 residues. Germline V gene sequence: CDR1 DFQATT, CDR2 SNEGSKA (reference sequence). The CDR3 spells CSAKALAGTYTDTQYF.

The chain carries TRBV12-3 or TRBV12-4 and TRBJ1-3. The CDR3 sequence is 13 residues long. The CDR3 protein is CASTKVSGNTIYF.

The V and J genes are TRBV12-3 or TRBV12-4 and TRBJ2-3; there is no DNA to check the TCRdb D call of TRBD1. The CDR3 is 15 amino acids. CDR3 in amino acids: CASSRRDIGTDTQYF.

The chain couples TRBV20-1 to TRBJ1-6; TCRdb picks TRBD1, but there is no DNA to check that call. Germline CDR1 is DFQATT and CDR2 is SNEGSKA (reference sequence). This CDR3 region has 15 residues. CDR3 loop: CSARVRGPHNSPLHF.

CDR3 sequence reads: CSVGRVKVGRSYNEQFF. The chain uses TRBV29-1 and TRBJ2-1. Germline assignment: CDR1 SQVTM and CDR2 ANQGSEA. The CDR3 loop spans 17 amino acids.

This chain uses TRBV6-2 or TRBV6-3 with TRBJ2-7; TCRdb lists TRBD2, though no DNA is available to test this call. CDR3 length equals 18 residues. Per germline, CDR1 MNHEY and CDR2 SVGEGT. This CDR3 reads CASSYPTWASGRGYEQYF.

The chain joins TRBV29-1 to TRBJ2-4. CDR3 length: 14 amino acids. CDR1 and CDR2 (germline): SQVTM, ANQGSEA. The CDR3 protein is CSVAFVLAKNIQYF.

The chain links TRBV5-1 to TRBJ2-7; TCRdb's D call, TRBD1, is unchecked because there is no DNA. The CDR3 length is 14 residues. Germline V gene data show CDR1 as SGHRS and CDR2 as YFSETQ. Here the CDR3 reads CASSSLTGGYEQYF.

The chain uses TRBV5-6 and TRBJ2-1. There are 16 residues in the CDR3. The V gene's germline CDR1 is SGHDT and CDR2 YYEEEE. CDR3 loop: CASRPRARGAYNEQFF. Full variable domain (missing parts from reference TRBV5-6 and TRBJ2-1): DAGVTQSPTHLIKTRGQQVTLRCSPKSGHDTVSWYQQALGQGPQFIFQYYEEEERQRGNFPDRFSGHQFPNYSSELNVNALLLGDSALYLCASRPRARGAYNEQFFGPGTRLTVL.

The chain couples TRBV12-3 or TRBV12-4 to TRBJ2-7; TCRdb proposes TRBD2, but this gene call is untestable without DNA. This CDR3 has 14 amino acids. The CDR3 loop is CASSYHGRGGEQYF.

The CDR3 here is CASSQDIRLAGLSYEQYF. This chain connects TRBV3-1 to TRBJ2-7; TCRdb selects TRBD2, and the lack of DNA leaves this call unchecked. CDR3 size: 18 residues. Looked up from germline, CDR1 is LGHDT and CDR2 is YNNKEL (reference sequence).

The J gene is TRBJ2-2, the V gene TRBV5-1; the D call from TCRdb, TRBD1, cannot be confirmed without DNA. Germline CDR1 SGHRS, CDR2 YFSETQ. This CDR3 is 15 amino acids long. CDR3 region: CASSLSGTGTGELFF.

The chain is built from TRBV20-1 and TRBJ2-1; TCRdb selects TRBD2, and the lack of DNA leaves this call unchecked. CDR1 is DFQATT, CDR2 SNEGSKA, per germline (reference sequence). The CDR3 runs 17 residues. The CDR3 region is CSARAGLAGRVPNEQFF.

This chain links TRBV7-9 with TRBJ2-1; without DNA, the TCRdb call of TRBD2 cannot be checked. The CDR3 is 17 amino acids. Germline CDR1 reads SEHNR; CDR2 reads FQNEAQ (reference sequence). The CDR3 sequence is CASSPRGTSGRFDEQFF. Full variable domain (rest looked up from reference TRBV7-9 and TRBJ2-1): DTGVSQNPRHKITKRGQNVTFRCDPISEHNRLYWYRQTLGQGPEFLTYFQNEAQLEKSRLLSDRFSAERPKGSFSTLEIQRTEQGDSAMYLCASSPRGTSGRFDEQFFGPGTRLTVL.

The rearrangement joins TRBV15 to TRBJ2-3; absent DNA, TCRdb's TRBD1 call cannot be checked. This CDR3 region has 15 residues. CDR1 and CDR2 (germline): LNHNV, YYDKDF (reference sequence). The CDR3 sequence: CATSSPGGRADTQYF.

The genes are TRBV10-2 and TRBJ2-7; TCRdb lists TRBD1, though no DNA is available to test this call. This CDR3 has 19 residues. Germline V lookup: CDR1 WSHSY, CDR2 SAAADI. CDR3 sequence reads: CASRSGQGEWGITSYEQYF.

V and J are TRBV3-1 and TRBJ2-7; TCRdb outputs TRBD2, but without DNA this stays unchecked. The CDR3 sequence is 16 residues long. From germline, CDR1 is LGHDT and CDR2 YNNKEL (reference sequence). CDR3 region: CASSRSAGVRSDEQYF.